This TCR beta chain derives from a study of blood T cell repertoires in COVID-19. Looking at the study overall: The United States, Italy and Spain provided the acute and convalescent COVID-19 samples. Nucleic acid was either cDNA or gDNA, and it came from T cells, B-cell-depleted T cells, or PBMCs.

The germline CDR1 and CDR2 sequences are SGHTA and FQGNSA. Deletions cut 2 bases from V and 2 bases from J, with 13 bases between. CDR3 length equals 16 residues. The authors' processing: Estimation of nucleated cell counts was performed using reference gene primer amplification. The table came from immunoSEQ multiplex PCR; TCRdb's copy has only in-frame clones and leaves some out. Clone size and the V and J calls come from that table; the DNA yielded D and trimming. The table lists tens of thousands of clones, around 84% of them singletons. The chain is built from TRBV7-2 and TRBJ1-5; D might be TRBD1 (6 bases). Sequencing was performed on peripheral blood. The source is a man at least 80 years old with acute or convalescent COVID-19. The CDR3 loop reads CASSLSRGLGNQPQHF. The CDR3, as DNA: TGTGCCAGCAGCTTAAGCAGGGGCTTAGGCAATCAGCCCCAGCATTTT.